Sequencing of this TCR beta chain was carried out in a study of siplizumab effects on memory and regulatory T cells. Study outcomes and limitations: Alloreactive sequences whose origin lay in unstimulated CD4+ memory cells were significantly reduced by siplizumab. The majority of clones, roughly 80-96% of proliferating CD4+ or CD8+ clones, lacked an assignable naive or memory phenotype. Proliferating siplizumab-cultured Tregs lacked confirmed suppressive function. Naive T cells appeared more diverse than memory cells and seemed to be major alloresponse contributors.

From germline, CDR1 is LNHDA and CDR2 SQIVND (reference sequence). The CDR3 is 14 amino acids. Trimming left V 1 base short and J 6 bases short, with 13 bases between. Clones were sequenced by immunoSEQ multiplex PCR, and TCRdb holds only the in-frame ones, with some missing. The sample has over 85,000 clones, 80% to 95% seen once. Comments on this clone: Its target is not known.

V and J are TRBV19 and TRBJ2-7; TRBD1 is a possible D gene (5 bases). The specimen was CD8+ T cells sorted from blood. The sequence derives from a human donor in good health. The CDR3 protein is CASSIGAGLGEQYF. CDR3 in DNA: TGTGCCAGTAGTATAGGGGCAGGGCTGGGCGAGCAGTACTTC.